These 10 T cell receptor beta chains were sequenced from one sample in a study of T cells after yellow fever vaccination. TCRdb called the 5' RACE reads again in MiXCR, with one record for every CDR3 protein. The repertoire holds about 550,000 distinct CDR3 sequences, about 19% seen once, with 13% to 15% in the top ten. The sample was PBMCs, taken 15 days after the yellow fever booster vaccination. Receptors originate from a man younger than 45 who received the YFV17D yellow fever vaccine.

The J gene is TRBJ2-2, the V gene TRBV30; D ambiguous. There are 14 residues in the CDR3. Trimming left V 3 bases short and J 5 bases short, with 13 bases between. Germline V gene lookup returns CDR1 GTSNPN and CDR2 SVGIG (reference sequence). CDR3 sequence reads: CAWRNTPRTGELFF. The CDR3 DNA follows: TGTGCCTGGAGGAACACCCCTAGGACCGGGGAGCTGTTTTTT.

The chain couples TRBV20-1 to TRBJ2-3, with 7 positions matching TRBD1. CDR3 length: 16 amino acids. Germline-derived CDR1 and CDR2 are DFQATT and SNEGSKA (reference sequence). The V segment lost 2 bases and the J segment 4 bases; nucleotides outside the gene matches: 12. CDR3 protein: CSARPRQGSWSDTQYF. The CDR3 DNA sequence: TGCAGTGCTAGACCCCGACAGGGATCATGGTCAGATACGCAGTATTTT.

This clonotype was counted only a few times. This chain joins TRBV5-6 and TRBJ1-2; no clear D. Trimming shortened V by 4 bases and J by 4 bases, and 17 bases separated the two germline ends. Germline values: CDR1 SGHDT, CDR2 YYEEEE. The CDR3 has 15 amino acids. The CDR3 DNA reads TGTGCCAGCAGCCCAGGACCTGAGAAGGTCTATGGCTACACCTTC. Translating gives CASSPGPEKVYGYTF.

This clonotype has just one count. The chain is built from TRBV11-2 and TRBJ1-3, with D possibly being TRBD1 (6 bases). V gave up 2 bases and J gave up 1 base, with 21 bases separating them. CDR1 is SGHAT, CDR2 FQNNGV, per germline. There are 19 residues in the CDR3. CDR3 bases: TGTGCCAGCAGCTTATGGGGGCAAGGGGTCCGTCTATCTGGAAACACCATATATTTT. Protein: CASSLWGQGVRLSGNTIYF.

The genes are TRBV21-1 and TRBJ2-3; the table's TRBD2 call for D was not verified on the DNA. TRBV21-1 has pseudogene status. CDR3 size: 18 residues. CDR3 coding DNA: TGTGCCAGCACACCGGGACTAGCGCGTCGGAGATCTTCAGATACGCAGTATTTT. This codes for CASTPGLARRRSSDTQYF.

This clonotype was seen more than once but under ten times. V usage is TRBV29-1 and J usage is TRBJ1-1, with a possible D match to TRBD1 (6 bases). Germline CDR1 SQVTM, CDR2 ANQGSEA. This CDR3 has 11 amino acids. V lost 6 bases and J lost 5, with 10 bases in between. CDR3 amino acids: CSVLTGTEAFF. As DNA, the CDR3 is TGCAGCGTGCTTACAGGGACTGAAGCTTTCTTT.

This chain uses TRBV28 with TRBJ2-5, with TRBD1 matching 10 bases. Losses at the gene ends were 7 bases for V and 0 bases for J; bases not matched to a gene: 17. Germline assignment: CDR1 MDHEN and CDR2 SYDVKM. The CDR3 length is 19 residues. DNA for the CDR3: TGTGCCAGCACCACGTTGGGGATTCAGACAGGGGGCTACCAAGAGACCCAGTACTTC. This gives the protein CASTTLGIQTGGYQETQYF.

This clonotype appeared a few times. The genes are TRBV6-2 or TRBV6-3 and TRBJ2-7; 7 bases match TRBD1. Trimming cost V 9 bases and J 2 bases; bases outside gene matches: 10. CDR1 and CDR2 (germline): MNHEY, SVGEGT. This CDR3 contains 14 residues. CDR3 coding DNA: TGTGCCAGTGTCCGGGACAGTCCCGCCTACGAGCAGTACTTC. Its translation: CASVRDSPAYEQYF.

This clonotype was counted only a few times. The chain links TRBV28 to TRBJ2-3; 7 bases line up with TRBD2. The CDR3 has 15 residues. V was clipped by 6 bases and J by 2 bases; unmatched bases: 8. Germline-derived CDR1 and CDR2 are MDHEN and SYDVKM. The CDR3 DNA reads TGTGCCAGCAGGAAAACCCTAGCGGCCACAGATACGCAGTATTTT. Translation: CASRKTLAATDTQYF.

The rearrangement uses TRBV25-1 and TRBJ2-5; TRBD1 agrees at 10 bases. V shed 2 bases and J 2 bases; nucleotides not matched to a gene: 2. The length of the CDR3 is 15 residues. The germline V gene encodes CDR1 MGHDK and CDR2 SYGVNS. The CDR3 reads CASSEPDRGQETQYF. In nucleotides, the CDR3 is TGTGCCAGCAGTGAACCGGACAGGGGGCAAGAGACCCAGTACTTC.